This T cell receptor beta chain was found in a study of regulatory T cells in long-lasting Graves disease. Looking at the study overall: Those with persistent Graves' disease had received antithyroid drugs for over 5 years with positive TSH receptor antibodies. Study-level points and caveats: Lower TCR diversity characterized persistent Graves' patients relative to newly diagnosed patients.

Both iRepertoire HTBI primers and Arm-PCR of CDR3 regions were used to build the TCR beta libraries. The authors' processing: The identification of about 66 TRBV and some 14 TRBJ segments was made across samples. TCRdb processed the multiplex PCR reads anew with MiXCR; each CDR3 protein has one entry. The V and J calls and clone size come from TCRdb's table, not from the authors' own analysis. Among 390,000 or so distinct CDR3 sequences listed, roughly 23% were seen once. Indicated time point: persistent/refractory GD, antithyroid drugs over 5 years with positive TRAb. Preparation of the TCR library used RNA extracted from PBMCs. Xi'an, China, was home to the endocrinology department that provided patients. In its sample, this clonotype was seen many times. Its antigen is not identified. Trimming took 4 bases from V and 4 from J, leaving 13 bases between them. Germline V gene sequence: CDR1 MDHEN, CDR2 SYDVKM. CDR3 length: 15 amino acids.

The sample consisted of peripheral blood mononuclear cells (PBMCs), taken when the disease was refractory, from a patient treated with antithyroid drugs. The chain combines TRBV28 with TRBJ1-4; D is ambiguous. The sequence was collected from a woman between 35 and 50 years old with Graves disease. For the CDR3, the DNA is TGTGCCAGCAGTTCTCCTCGGACGGATAATGAAAAACTGTTTTTT. Translating gives CASSSPRTDNEKLFF.